This TCR beta chain is drawn from a study of beta chain features in type 1 diabetes. Study-wide results and limits: Type 1 diabetes patients had moderately but significantly shorter TCRB CDR3s in all four CD4+ subsets.

This clone was found a few times. No antigen is known for it. Looked up from germline, CDR1 is SGHDT and CDR2 is YYEEEE. Trimming took off 0 bases at V and 0 bases at J, with 7 bases between the two ends. This CDR3 has 14 amino acids. Sorting with CD45RO/CCR7/CD25/CD127/CD95/CD27 yielded naive, central memory, regulatory and stem-like memory CD4+ cells. Reverse transcription of all isolated RNA meant that expressed TCRB transcripts were sequenced. Assay used: immunoSEQ multiplex PCR; TCRdb lists only in-frame clones, some missing. The data contain 640,000 or so clones, about an eighth of them singletons.

Sequenced sample: naive CD4+ T cells from blood. The TCR originated in a man aged 18 to 30 with type 1 diabetes. The chain links TRBV5-6 to TRBJ2-7; possible D gene TRBD1, 6 bases. The CDR3, as DNA: TGTGCCAGCAGCTTGGCAGGGGTCTCCTACGAGCAGTACTTC. It specifies CASSLAGVSYEQYF.